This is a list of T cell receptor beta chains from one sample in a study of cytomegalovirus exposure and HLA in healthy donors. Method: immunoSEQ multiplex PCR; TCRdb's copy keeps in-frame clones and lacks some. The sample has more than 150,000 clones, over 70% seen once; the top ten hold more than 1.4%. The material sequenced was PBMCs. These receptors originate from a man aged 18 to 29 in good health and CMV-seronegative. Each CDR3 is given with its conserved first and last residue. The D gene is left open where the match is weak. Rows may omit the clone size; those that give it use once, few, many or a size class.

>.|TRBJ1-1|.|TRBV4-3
CASSDRYNTEAFF
TGCGCCAGCTCCGACAGGTACAACACTGAAGCTTTCTTT
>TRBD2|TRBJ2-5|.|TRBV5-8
CASSPGLAGETQYF
TGTGCCAGCAGCCCCGGACTAGCGGGTGAGACCCAGTACTTC
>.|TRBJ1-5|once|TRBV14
CASSQGGSRQHF
TGTGCCAGCAGCCAAGGGGGCAGCCGACAGCATTTT
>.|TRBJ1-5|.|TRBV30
CAWSVLGRGRPQHF
TGTGCCTGGAGTGTACTTGGCAGGGGTCGGCCCCAGCATTTT
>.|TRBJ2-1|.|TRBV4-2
CASSQDGVSKDEQFF
TGTGCCAGCAGCCAAGATGGTGTGAGTAAAGATGAGCAGTTCTTC
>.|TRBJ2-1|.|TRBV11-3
CASSPRGASSYNEQFF
TGTGCCAGCAGCCCCCGTGGGGCGAGCTCCTACAATGAGCAGTTCTTC
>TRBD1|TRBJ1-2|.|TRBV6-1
CASAESTGGFYGYTF
TGTGCCAGTGCGGAATCTACAGGGGGTTTCTATGGCTACACCTTC
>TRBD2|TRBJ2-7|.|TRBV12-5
CASGLRRVGLAGRGAYEQYF
TGTGCTAGTGGTTTGCGCCGGGTGGGGCTAGCGGGCCGGGGAGCCTACGAGCAGTACTTC
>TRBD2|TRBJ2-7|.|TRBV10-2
CASSDDNLASGGTSYEQYF
TGCGCCAGCAGTGATGATAATTTGGCTAGCGGGGGGACCTCCTACGAGCAGTACTTC
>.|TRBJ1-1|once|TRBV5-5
CASSLGVGNTEAFF
TGTGCCAGCAGCTTAGGGGTGGGGAACACTGAAGCTTTCTTT
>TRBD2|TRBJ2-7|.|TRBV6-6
CASTGGGLEQYF
TGTGCCAGCACCGGGGGAGGGCTCGAGCAGTACTTC
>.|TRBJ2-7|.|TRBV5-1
CASSLTTGIPLYEQYF
TGCGCCAGCAGCTTAACCACAGGGATTCCCCTCTACGAGCAGTACTTC
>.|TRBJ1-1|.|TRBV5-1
CASSLLAQGGMNTEAFF
TGCGCCAGCAGCTTGTTGGCGCAGGGCGGAATGAACACTGAAGCTTTCTTT
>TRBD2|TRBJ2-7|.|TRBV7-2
CASKVGEGLYEQYF
TGTGCCAGCAAGGTTGGGGAGGGCCTCTACGAGCAGTACTTC
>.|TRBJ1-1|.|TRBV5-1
CASSLAGLMNTEAFF
TGCGCCAGCAGCTTGGCCGGTCTCATGAACACTGAAGCTTTCTTT
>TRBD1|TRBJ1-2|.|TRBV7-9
CASSPPGQNYGYTF
TGTGCCAGCAGCCCTCCGGGACAGAACTATGGCTACACCTTC
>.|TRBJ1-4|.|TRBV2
CASSAGPNEKLFF
TGTGCCAGCAGTGCAGGTCCTAATGAAAAACTGTTTTTT
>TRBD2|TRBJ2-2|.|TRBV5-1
CASSWRLAGNTGELFF
TGCGCCAGCAGCTGGAGACTAGCGGGAAACACCGGGGAGCTGTTTTTT
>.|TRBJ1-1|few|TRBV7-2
CASSLWAVMNTEAFF
TGTGCCAGCAGCTTATGGGCAGTCATGAACACTGAAGCTTTCTTT
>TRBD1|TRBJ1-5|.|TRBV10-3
CATTGDLNQPQHF
TGTGCCACGACAGGGGACCTCAATCAGCCCCAGCATTTT
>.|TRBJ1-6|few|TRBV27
CASSLRVTENSPLHF
TGTGCCAGCAGTTTACGGGTTACCGAAAATTCACCCCTCCACTTT
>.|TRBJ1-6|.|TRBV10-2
CASRRTENSPLHF
TGCGCCAGCAGGAGGACAGAGAATTCACCCCTCCACTTT
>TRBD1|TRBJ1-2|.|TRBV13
CASSKGQGVYRDGYTF
TGTGCCAGCAGCAAGGGACAGGGGGTTTATAGGGATGGCTACACCTTC
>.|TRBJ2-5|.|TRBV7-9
CASSLGAGQETQYF
TGTGCCAGCAGCCTAGGGGCTGGTCAAGAGACCCAGTACTTC
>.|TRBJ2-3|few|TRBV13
CASSSVSPTDTQYF
TGTGCCAGCAGCTCCGTTAGCCCCACAGATACGCAGTATTTT
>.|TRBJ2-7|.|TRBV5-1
CASSLGQGNYEQYF
TGCGCCAGCAGCTTGGGGCAGGGTAACTACGAGCAGTACTTC
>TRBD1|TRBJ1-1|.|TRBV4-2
CASSQRQGAWTEAFF
TGTGCCAGCAGCCAAAGACAGGGGGCATGGACTGAAGCTTTCTTT
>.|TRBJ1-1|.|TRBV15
CATSRRGNTEAFF
TGTGCCACCAGCAGGAGAGGGAACACTGAAGCTTTCTTT
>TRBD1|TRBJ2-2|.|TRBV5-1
CASSINPVGQTFGTGELFF
TGCGCCAGCAGCATAAACCCGGTGGGACAGACCTTCGGCACCGGGGAGCTGTTTTTT